The 8 T cell receptor beta chains reported below all come from one sample, sequenced in a study of shared clonotypes between healthy human individuals. The assay was immunoSEQ multiplex PCR, and TCRdb's table has in-frame clones only and misses some. The table lists about 980,000 clones, 76% of them singletons. Sequences were obtained from memory CD4+ T cells sorted from blood. The subset here: CD45RA-negative fraction. These receptors were collected from a man younger than 35 in good health.

This sequence joins TRBV5-3 and TRBJ2-7, with a tentative D call TRBD1 (6 bases). TRBV5-3 is treated as an ORF (open reading frame) with a function not yet certain. Trimming removed 7 bases at V and 5 bases at J, with 19 bases between. The CDR3 contains 14 residues. The CDR3 protein is CARFQGHGQDEQYF. DNA of the CDR3: TGTGCCAGATTCCAGGGGCACGGACAAGACGAGCAGTACTTC.

The J gene is TRBJ1-4, the V gene TRBV28, with unresolved D. V dropped 2 bases and J dropped 8 bases, with 12 bases sitting between them. The CDR3 runs 14 residues. Germline lookup yields CDR1 MDHEN and CDR2 SYDVKM. CDR3 in DNA: TGTGCCAGCAGTTTAGGGAGATTACGGGAAAAACTGTTTTTT. This encodes CASSLGRLREKLFF.

The sample holds a few counts of this clone. This chain uses TRBV29-1 with TRBJ2-1; TRBD1 matches 7 bases. The CDR3 covers 14 residues. Trimming at V came to 3 bases and at J to 4 bases, leaving 6 bases not matched to a gene. Germline assignment: CDR1 SQVTM and CDR2 ANQGSEA. DNA for the CDR3: TGCAGCGTTGATCTAAGGGGGCGGTACAATGAGCAGTTCTTC. This codes for CSVDLRGRYNEQFF.

This chain joins TRBV10-1 and TRBJ1-1; 9 positions match TRBD1. From germline, CDR1 is WNHNN and CDR2 SYGVQD (reference sequence). The CDR3 is 12 amino acids. V lost 3 bases and J lost 10; bases outside the gene matches: 3. DNA of the CDR3: TGCGCCAGCAGTGAACGGGGACAGGGAGCTTTCTTT. Translating gives CASSERGQGAFF.

The chain combines TRBV6-1 with TRBJ1-6; D gene uncertain. The V end was cut by 4 bases, the J end by 13 bases, with 11 bases between. The CDR3 has 12 amino acids. Germline CDR1 and CDR2: MNHNS and SASEGT. CDR3 nucleotides: TGTGCCAGCAGTGGGTCCTCTCACCCCCTCCACTTT. Protein product: CASSGSSHPLHF.

This clone was counted once. V is TRBV5-1 and J is TRBJ2-7; TRBD2 agrees at 12 bases. The CDR3 runs 17 residues. V trimming: 4 bases; J trimming: 2 bases; junction bases outside the gene matches: 10. Germline lookup yields CDR1 SGHRS and CDR2 YFSETQ. The CDR3 bases are TGCGCCAGCAGCACAGGACTAGCGGGGCACCCTCCCTACGAGCAGTACTTC. The encoded protein is CASSTGLAGHPPYEQYF.

The V call is TRBV5-1, the J call TRBJ1-2; perhaps TRBD1 as D (5 bases). This CDR3 has 17 residues. Trimming pared 2 bases from V and 1 base from J, leaving 18 bases between. Germline lookup yields CDR1 SGHRS and CDR2 YFSETQ. The CDR3 DNA reads TGCGCCAGCAGCTTTGGGGGGAATGCCCCTCTTAACTATGGCTACACCTTC. Residues: CASSFGGNAPLNYGYTF. The whole variable domain, filled in from reference TRBV5-1 and TRBJ1-2, reads KAGVTQTPRYLIKTRGQQVTLSCSPISGHRSVSWYQQTPGQGLQFLFEYFSETQRNKGNFPGRFSGRQFSNSRSEMNVSTLELGDSALYLCASSFGGNAPLNYGYTFGSGTRLTVV.

The CDR3 region has the DNA TGCGCCAGCGGACAGGATGCCTACGAGCAGTACTTC. Translation: CASGQDAYEQYF. J is TRBJ2-7 and V is TRBV5-1; 7 nucleotides line up with TRBD1. Germline assignment: CDR1 SGHRS and CDR2 YFSETQ. The CDR3 totals 12 residues. With 7 bases clipped from V and 2 bases from J, the junction kept 3 bases outside the gene matches.